This TCR beta chain was profiled in a study of T cell repertoires in cytomegalovirus infection. Study-wide context: Both CMV infection and a matching HLA type were indicated by public TCR beta signatures.

In TCRdb, the reads were re-called with MiXCR into one record per CDR3 protein. The data show hundreds of thousands of distinct CDR3 sequences, with approximately 32% seen just once and roughly 13% held by the top ten. V dropped 5 bases and J dropped 0 bases, with 11 bases sitting between them. Germline-derived CDR1 and CDR2 are LNHDA and SQIVND (reference sequence). The CDR3 is made up of 15 amino acids. The sample taken for sequencing was PBMCs. The receptor was isolated from a human donor in good health (CMV status not recorded). Some clones in this sample may be carry-over from other donors' samples. V usage is TRBV19 and J usage is TRBJ1-5, with a tentative D call TRBD1 (6 bases). The CDR3 nucleotides read TGTGCCAGTAGTCCTGACAGGAATAGCAATCAGCCCCAGCATTTT. This gives the protein CASSPDRNSNQPQHF.